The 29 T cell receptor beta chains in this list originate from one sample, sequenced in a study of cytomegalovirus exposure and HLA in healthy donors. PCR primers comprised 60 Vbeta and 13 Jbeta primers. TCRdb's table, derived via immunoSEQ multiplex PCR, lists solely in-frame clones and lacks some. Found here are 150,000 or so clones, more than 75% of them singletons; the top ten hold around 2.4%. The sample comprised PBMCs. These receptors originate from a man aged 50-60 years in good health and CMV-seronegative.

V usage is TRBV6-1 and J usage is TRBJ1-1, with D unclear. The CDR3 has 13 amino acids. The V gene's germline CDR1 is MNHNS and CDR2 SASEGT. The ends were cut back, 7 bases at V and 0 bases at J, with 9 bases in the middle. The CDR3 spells CASMERLNTEAFF. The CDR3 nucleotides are TGTGCCAGCATGGAGAGATTGAACACTGAAGCTTTCTTT.

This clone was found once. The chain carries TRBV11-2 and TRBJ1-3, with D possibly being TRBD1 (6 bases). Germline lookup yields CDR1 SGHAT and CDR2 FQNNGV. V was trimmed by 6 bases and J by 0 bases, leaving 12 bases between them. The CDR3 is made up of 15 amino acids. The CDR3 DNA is TGTGCCAGCAGGAAGACAGGCGGCTCTGGAAACACCATATATTTT. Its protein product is CASRKTGGSGNTIYF.

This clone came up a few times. In DNA, the CDR3 is TGTGCCAGCAGCTTAAACCCACAGATAACCTACAATGAGCAGTTCTTC. Encoded protein: CASSLNPQITYNEQFF. The genes are TRBV11-2 and TRBJ2-1; D gene uncertain. Germline-derived CDR1 and CDR2 are SGHAT and FQNNGV. V lost 2 bases, J lost 2 bases, and 13 bases lay in between. The CDR3 sequence is 16 residues long.

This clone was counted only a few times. In DNA, the CDR3 is TGTGCCAGCAGCTTAAAGAGGGCAGAACTAGCCAAAAACATTCAGTACTTC. Translation gives CASSLKRAELAKNIQYF. This rearrangement joins TRBV7-3 to TRBJ2-4; TRBD2 might be the D (5 bases). CDR1 SGHTA and CDR2 FQGTGA come from the germline V gene. Trimming took off 1 base at V and 0 bases at J, with 13 bases between the two ends. This CDR3 comprises 17 residues.

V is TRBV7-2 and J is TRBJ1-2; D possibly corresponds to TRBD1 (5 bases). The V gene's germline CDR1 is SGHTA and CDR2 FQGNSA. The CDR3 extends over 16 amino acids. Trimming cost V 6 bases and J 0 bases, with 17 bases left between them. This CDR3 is CASRGLQGATNYGYTF. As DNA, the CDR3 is TGTGCCAGCAGGGGGCTCCAGGGTGCTACTAACTATGGCTACACCTTC. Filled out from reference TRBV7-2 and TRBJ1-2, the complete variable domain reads GAGVSQSPSNKVTEKGKDVELRCDPISGHTALYWYRQSLGQGLEFLIYFQGNSAPDKSGLPSDRFSAERTGGSVSTLTIQRTQQEDSAVYLCASRGLQGATNYGYTFGSGTRLTVV.

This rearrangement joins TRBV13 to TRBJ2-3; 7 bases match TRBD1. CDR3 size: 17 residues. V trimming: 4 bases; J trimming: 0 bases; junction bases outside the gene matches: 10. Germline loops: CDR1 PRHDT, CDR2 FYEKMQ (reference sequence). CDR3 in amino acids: CASSSGQLDGSTDTQYF. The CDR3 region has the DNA TGTGCCAGCAGCTCGGGACAGTTGGACGGGAGCACAGATACGCAGTATTTT.

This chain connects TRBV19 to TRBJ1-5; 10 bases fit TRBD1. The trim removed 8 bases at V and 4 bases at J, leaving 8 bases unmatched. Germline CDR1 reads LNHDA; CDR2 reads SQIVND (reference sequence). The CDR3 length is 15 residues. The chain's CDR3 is CASPDRGLRNQPQHF. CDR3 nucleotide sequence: TGTGCCAGTCCAGACAGGGGGCTTAGAAATCAGCCCCAGCATTTT.

CDR3 DNA: TGTGCTAGTGGTTTGTTGTACTCGGGGTGTACGCAGTATTTT. It encodes CASGLLYSGCTQYF. The chain combines TRBV12-5 with TRBJ2-3; D perhaps matches TRBD2 (5 bases). V shed 2 bases and J shed 8 bases, with 14 bases lying between them. The CDR3 sequence is 14 residues long. Germline-derived CDR1 and CDR2 are LGHNT and FRNRAP.

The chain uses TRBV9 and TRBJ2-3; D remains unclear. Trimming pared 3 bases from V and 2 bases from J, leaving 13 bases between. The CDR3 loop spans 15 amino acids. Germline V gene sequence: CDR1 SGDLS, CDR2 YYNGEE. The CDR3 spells CASSAQIADTDTQYF. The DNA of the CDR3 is TGTGCCAGCAGCGCCCAGATCGCCGACACAGATACGCAGTATTTT. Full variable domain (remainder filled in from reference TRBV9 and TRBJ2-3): DSGVTQTPKHLITATGQRVTLRCSPRSGDLSVYWYQQSLDQGLQFLIQYYNGEERAKGNILERFSAQQFPDLHSELNLSSLELGDSALYFCASSAQIADTDTQYFGPGTRLTVL.

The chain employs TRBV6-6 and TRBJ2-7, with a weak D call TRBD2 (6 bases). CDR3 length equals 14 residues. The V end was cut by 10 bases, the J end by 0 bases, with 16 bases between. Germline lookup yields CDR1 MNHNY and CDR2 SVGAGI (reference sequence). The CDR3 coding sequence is TGTGCCATCTCTTTAGGAGGGAGCTCCTACGAGCAGTACTTC. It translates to CAISLGGSSYEQYF.

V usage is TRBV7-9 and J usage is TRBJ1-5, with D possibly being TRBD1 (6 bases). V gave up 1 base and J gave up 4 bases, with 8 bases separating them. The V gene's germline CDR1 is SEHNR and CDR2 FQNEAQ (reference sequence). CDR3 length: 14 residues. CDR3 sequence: CASSLGTENQPQHF. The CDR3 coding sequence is TGTGCCAGCAGCTTAGGGACAGAGAATCAGCCCCAGCATTTT. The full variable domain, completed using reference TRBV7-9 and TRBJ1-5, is DTGVSQNPRHKITKRGQNVTFRCDPISEHNRLYWYRQTLGQGPEFLTYFQNEAQLEKSRLLSDRFSAERPKGSFSTLEIQRTEQGDSAMYLCASSLGTENQPQHFGDGTRLSIL.

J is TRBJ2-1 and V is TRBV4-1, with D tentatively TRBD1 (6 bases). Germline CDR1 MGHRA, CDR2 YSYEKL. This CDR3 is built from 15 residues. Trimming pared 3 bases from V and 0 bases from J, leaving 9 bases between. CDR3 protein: CASSQGQNSYNEQFF. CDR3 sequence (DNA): TGCGCCAGCAGCCAGGGACAAAACTCCTACAATGAGCAGTTCTTC.

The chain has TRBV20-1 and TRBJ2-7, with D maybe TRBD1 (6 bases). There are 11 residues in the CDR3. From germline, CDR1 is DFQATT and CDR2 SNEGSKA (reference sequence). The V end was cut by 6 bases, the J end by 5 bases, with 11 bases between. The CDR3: CSAPTGNEQYF. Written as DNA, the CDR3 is TGCAGTGCCCCAACAGGGAACGAGCAGTACTTC.

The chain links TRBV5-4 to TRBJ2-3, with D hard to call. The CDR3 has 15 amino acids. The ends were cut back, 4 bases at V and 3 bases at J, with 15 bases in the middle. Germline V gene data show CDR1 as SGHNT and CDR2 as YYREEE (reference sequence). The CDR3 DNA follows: TGTGCCAGCAGCCCTTCCTTGGCCGATACAGATACGCAGTATTTT. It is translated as CASSPSLADTDTQYF.

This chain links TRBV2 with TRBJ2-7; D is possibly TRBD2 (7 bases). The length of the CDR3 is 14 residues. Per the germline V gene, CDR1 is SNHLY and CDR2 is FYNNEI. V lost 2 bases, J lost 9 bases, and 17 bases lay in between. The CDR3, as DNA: TGTGCCAGCAGTGAAACTGGGGGGGCCACCCGGCAGTACTTC. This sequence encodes CASSETGGATRQYF.

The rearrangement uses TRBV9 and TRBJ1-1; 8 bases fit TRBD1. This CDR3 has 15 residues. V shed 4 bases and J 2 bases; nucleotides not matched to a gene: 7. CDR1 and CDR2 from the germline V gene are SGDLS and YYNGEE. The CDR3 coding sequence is TGTGCCAGCAGCCCAAGGACAGGGACCAACACTGAAGCTTTCTTT. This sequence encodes CASSPRTGTNTEAFF. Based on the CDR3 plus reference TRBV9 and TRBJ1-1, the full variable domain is DSGVTQTPKHLITATGQRVTLRCSPRSGDLSVYWYQQSLDQGLQFLIQYYNGEERAKGNILERFSAQQFPDLHSELNLSSLELGDSALYFCASSPRTGTNTEAFFGQGTRLTVV.

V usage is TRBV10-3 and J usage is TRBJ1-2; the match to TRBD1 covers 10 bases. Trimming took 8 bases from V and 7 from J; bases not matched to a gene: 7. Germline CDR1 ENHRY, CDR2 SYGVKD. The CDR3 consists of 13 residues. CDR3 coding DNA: TGTGCCATCGCCACGACAGGGGGCTCTGGCTACACCTTC. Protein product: CAIATTGGSGYTF.

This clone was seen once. CDR3 nucleotide sequence: TGCGCCAGCAGATCTACAGGGACCTTCTCCTACGAGCAGTACTTC. Protein: CASRSTGTFSYEQYF. The genes are TRBV5-1 and TRBJ2-7, with D maybe TRBD1 (6 bases). V was clipped by 5 bases and J by 0 bases, with 15 bases between them. CDR3 length equals 15 residues. Germline lookup yields CDR1 SGHRS and CDR2 YFSETQ.

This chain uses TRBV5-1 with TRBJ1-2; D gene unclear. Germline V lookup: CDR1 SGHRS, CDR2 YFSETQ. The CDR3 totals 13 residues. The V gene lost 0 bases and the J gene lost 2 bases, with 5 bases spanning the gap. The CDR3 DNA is TGCGCCAGCAGCTTGGGACAAAACTATGGCTACACCTTC. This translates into CASSLGQNYGYTF.

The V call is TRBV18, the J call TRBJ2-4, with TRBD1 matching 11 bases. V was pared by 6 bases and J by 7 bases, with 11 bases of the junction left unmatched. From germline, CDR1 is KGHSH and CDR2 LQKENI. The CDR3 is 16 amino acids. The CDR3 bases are TGTGCCAGCTCCCAGCCTGGACAGGGGGCGGCCAACATTCAGTACTTC. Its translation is CASSQPGQGAANIQYF.

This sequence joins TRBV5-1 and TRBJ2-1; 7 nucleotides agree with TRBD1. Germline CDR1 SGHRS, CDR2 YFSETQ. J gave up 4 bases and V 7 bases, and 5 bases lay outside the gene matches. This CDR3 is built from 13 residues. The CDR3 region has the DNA TGCGCCAGCCGCCAGGGGGTGTACAATGAGCAGTTCTTC. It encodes CASRQGVYNEQFF.

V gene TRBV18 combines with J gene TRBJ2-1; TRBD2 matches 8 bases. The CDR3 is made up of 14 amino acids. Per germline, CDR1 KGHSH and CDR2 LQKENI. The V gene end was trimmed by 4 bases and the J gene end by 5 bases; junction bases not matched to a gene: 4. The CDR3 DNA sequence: TGTGCCAGCTCACGGGGTAGCGGGGACAATGAGCAGTTCTTC. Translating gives CASSRGSGDNEQFF.

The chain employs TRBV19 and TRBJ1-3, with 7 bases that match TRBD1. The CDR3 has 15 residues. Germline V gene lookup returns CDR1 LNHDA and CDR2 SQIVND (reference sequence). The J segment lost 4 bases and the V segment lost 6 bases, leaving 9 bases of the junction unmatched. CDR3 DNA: TGTGCCAGTAGCCGAGAGGGGGCGAAAGGAAACACCATATATTTT. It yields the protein CASSREGAKGNTIYF.

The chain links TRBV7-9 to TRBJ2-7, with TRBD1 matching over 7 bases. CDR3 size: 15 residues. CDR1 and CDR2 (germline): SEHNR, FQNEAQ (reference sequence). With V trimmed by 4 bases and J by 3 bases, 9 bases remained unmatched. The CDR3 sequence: CASSSSGTAYYEQYF. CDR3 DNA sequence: TGTGCCAGCAGCTCGTCCGGGACAGCCTACTACGAGCAGTACTTC. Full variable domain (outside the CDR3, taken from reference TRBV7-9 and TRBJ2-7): DTGVSQNPRHKITKRGQNVTFRCDPISEHNRLYWYRQTLGQGPEFLTYFQNEAQLEKSRLLSDRFSAERPKGSFSTLEIQRTEQGDSAMYLCASSSSGTAYYEQYFGPGTRLTVT.

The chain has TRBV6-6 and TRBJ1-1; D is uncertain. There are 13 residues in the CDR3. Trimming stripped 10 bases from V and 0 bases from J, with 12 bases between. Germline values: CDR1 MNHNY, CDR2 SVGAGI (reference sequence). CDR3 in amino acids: CATASGMNTEAFF. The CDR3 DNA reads TGTGCCACCGCCTCAGGCATGAACACTGAAGCTTTCTTT.

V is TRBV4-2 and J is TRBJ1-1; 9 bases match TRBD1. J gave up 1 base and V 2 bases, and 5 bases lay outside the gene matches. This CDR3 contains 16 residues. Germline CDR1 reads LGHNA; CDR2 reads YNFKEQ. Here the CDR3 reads CASSQNDRGTNTEAFF. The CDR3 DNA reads TGTGCCAGCAGCCAAAACGACAGGGGGACGAACACTGAAGCTTTCTTT.

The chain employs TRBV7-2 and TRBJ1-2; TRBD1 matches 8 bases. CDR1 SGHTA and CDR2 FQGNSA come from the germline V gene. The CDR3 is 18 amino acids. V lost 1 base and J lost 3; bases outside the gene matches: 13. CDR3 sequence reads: CASSLVVIIEDRDYGYTF. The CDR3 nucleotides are TGTGCCAGCAGCTTAGTAGTTATCATAGAGGACAGGGACTATGGCTACACCTTC.

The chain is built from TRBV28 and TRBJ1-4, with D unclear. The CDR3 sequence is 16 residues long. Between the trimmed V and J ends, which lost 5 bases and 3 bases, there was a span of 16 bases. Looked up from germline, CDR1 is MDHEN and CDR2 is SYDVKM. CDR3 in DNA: TGTGCCAGCAGTCTCGTCGGGGTCGGCGCTAATGAAAAACTGTTTTTT. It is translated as CASSLVGVGANEKLFF.

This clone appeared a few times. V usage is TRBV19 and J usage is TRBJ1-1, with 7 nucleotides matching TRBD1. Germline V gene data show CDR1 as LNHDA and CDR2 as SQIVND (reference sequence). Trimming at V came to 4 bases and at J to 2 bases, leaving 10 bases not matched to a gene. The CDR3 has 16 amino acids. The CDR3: CASSTDREGGNTEAFF. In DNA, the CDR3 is TGTGCCAGTAGTACCGACAGGGAAGGGGGAAACACTGAAGCTTTCTTT.